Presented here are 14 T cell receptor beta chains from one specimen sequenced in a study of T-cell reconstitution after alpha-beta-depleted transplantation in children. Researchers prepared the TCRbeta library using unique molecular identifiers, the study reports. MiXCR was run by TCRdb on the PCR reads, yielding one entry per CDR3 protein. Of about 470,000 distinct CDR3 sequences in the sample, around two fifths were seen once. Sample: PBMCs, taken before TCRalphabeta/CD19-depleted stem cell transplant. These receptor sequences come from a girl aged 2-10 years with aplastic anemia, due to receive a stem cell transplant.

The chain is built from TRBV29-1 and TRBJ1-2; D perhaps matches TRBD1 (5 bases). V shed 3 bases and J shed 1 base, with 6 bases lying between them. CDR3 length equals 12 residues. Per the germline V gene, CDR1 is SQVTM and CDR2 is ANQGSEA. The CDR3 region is CSVDDSNYGYTF. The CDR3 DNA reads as TGCAGCGTTGACGACAGTAACTATGGCTACACCTTC.

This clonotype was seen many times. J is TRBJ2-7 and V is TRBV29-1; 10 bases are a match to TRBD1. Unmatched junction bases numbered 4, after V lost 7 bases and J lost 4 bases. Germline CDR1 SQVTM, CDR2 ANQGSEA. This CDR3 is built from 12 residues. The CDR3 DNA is TGCAGCGCCCGGGACAGGGGTTACGAGCAGTACTTC. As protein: CSARDRGYEQYF.

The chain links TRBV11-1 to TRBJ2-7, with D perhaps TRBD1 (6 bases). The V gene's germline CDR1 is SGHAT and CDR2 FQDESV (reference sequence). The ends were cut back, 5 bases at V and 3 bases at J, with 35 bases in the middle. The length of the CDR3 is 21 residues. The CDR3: CASSARLRVDSLHPTYYEQYF. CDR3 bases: TGTGCCAGCAGCGCCCGACTTAGGGTGGACAGCCTCCACCCAACTTACTACGAGCAGTACTTC.

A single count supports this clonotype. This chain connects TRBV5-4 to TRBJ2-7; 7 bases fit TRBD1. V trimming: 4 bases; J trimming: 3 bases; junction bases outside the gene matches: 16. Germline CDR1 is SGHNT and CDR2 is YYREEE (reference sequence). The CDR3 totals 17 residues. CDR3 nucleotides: TGTGCCAGCAGCCCGCCCAATTCGGGACAGACAAACTACGAGCAGTACTTC. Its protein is CASSPPNSGQTNYEQYF.

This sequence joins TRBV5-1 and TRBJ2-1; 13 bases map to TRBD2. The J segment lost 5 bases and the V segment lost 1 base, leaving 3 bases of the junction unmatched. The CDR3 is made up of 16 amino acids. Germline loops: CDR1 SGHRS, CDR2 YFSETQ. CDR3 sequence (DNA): TGCGCCAGCAGCTTGCGAACTAGCGGGGGGGACAATGAGCAGTTCTTC. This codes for CASSLRTSGGDNEQFF.

Here the CDR3 DNA reads TGTGCCAGCAGTTCGGGGACAGGGGGAATTGGGCAGTACTTC. Encoded protein: CASSSGTGGIGQYF. The V gene is TRBV27, the J gene TRBJ2-7; 11 nucleotides agree with TRBD1. The CDR3 length is 14 residues. With 4 bases clipped from V and 9 bases from J, the junction kept 8 bases outside the gene matches. The germline V gene encodes CDR1 MNHEY and CDR2 SMNVEV (reference sequence).

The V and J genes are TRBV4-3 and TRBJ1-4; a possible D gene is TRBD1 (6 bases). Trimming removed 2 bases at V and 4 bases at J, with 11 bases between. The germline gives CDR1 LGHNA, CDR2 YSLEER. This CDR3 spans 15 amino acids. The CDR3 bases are TGCGCCAGCAGCCAACTAACAGGGAATAATGAAAAACTGTTTTTT. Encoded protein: CASSQLTGNNEKLFF.

CDR3 protein: CSAVSGRVGDTQYF. The CDR3 DNA reads TGCAGTGCTGTTAGCGGGAGGGTGGGAGATACGCAGTATTTT. The J gene is TRBJ2-3, the V gene TRBV20-1; 11 positions agree with TRBD2. CDR3 size: 14 residues. V lost 5 bases, J lost 5 bases, and 6 bases stayed unmatched. Germline V gene lookup returns CDR1 DFQATT and CDR2 SNEGSKA (reference sequence).

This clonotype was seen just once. In nucleotides, the CDR3 is TGTGCCAGCAGTCGGGCCCCGGCGGGCGAGTACTTC. Its protein product is CASSRAPAGEYF. The chain links TRBV25-1 to TRBJ2-7; D may be TRBD2 (5 bases). Trimming pared 5 bases from V and 11 bases from J, leaving 16 bases between. The CDR3 extends over 12 amino acids. Per germline, CDR1 MGHDK and CDR2 SYGVNS.

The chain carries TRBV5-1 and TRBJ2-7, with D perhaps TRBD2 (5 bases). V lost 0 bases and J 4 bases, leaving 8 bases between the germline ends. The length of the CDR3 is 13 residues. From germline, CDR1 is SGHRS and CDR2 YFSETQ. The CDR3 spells CASSLEEGYEQYF. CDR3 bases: TGCGCCAGCAGCTTGGAAGAGGGTTACGAGCAGTACTTC.

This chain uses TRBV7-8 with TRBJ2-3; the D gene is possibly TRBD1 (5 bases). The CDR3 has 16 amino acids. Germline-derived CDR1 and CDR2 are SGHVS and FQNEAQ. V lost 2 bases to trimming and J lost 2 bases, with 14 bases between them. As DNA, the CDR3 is TGTGCCAGCAGCTTAAGGGGATCTGGGGACACAGATACGCAGTATTTT. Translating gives CASSLRGSGDTDTQYF.

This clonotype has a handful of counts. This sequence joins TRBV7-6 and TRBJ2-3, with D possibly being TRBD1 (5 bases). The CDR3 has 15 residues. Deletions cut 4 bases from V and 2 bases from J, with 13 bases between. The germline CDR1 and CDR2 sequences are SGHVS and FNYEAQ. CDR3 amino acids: CASSSSGIATDTQYF. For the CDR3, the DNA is TGTGCCAGCAGCTCCTCAGGGATAGCCACAGATACGCAGTATTTT. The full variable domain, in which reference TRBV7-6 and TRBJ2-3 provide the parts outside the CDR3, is GAGVSQSPRYKVTKRGQDVALRCDPISGHVSLYWYRQALGQGPEFLTYFNYEAQQDKSGLPNDRFSAERPEGSISTLTIQRTEQRDSAMYRCASSSSGIATDTQYFGPGTRLTVL.

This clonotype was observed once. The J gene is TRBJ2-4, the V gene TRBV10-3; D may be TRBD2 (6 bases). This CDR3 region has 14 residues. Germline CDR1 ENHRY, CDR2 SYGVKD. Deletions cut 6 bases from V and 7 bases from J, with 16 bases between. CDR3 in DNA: TGTGCCATCAGCGCGAATCCCCGGGGGAACATTCAGTACTTC. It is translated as CAISANPRGNIQYF.

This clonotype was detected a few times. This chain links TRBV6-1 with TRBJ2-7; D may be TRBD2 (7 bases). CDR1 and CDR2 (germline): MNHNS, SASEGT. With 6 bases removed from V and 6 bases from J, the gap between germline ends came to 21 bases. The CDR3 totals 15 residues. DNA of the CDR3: TGTGCCAGCAGCCCCGTGAACAGAGGGGGGGGCGAGCAGTACTTC. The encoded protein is CASSPVNRGGGEQYF.